One and the same sample provided the 31 T cell receptor beta chains below, sequenced in a study of T cell responses to AZD1222 COVID-19 vaccine. The table came from immunoSEQ multiplex PCR; TCRdb's copy has only in-frame clones and leaves some out. The table has about 260,000 clones, 85% to 95% seen once. Sequencing was performed on peripheral blood, taken on day 0 of AZD1222 vaccination. Every receptor here comes from an adult in good health.

The chain couples TRBV5-6 to TRBJ1-2; the D is unclear. Germline assignment: CDR1 SGHDT and CDR2 YYEEEE. Trimming pared 4 bases from V and 2 bases from J, leaving 18 bases between. This CDR3 is 16 amino acids long. The CDR3 DNA is TGTGCCAGCAGCCCCCCGGGCATCGCAAACAACTATGGCTACACCTTC. The encoded protein is CASSPPGIANNYGYTF.

V is TRBV5-1 and J is TRBJ1-3, with D possibly being TRBD1 (5 bases). The CDR3 is 15 amino acids. With 0 bases removed from V and 0 bases from J, the gap between germline ends came to 7 bases. CDR1 SGHRS and CDR2 YFSETQ come from the germline V gene. The DNA for the CDR3 is TGCGCCAGCAGCTTGGCGGGGCGCTCTGGAAACACCATATATTTT. Amino acid sequence: CASSLAGRSGNTIYF.

V is TRBV7-8 and J is TRBJ1-3; D is unclear. Per germline, CDR1 SGHVS and CDR2 FQNEAQ. V lost 5 bases and J 7 bases, leaving 24 bases between the germline ends. This CDR3 contains 17 residues. CDR3 amino acids: CASSPRAVGLVGNTIYF. The CDR3 nucleotides are TGTGCCAGCAGCCCTCGGGCAGTCGGACTGGTGGGGAACACCATATATTTT.

The genes are TRBV4-1 and TRBJ1-1; D uncertain. The length of the CDR3 is 13 residues. In germline, CDR1 is MGHRA, CDR2 YSYEKL. Trimming took off 0 bases at V and 11 bases at J, with 13 bases between the two ends. The CDR3 spells CASSQELGREAFF. As DNA, the CDR3 is TGCGCCAGCAGCCAAGAATTGGGAAGAGAGGCTTTCTTT.

This clone was observed once. This chain links TRBV28 with TRBJ1-4; D is unclear. CDR3 length: 13 amino acids. CDR1 and CDR2 from the germline V gene are MDHEN and SYDVKM. The V end was cut by 5 bases, the J end by 8 bases, with 12 bases between. The CDR3 protein is CASSMDLGEKLFF. DNA of the CDR3: TGTGCCAGCAGTATGGACCTGGGGGAAAAACTGTTTTTT. Using reference TRBV28 and TRBJ1-4 for the parts outside the CDR3, the full variable domain is DVKVTQSSRYLVKRTGEKVFLECVQDMDHENMFWYRQDPGLGLRLIYFSYDVKMKEKGDIPEGYSVSREKKERFSLILESASTNQTSMYLCASSMDLGEKLFFGSGTQLSVL.

V gene TRBV5-1 combines with J gene TRBJ1-6; perhaps TRBD1 as D (5 bases). The CDR3 totals 14 residues. V lost 1 base and J 9 bases, leaving 11 bases between the germline ends. Germline V gives CDR1 SGHRS, CDR2 YFSETQ. The CDR3 loop reads CASSLRDLTSPLHF. The CDR3 DNA reads as TGCGCCAGCAGCTTGCGGGACCTGACTTCACCCCTCCACTTT. Supplemented by reference TRBV5-1 and TRBJ1-6, the full variable domain reads KAGVTQTPRYLIKTRGQQVTLSCSPISGHRSVSWYQQTPGQGLQFLFEYFSETQRNKGNFPGRFSGRQFSNSRSEMNVSTLELGDSALYLCASSLRDLTSPLHFGNGTRLTVT.

The V gene is TRBV6-5, the J gene TRBJ1-3; D uncertain. The CDR3 is 15 amino acids. The germline gives CDR1 MNHEY, CDR2 SVGAGI. V shed 0 bases and J shed 2 bases, with 8 bases lying between them. The DNA for the CDR3 is TGTGCCAGCAGTTACTCGAATAGGGCTGGAAACACCATATATTTT. It codes for CASSYSNRAGNTIYF.

CDR3 loop: CASRTGGNYGYTF. The CDR3 region has the DNA TGTGCCAGCAGAACAGGGGGCAACTATGGCTACACCTTC. This rearrangement joins TRBV6-5 to TRBJ1-2; TRBD1 matches at 9 bases. The V and J ends lost 6 bases and 2 bases, in that order; junction bases with no gene match: 1. Per the germline V gene, CDR1 is MNHEY and CDR2 is SVGAGI. The CDR3 totals 13 residues.

The V and J genes are TRBV28 and TRBJ1-1, with D tentatively TRBD1 (6 bases). V was shortened by 5 bases and J by 1 base, with 23 bases between the two germline ends. CDR3 size: 18 residues. Germline V gene sequence: CDR1 MDHEN, CDR2 SYDVKM. The CDR3 reads CASSPRGALRGANTEAFF. CDR3 coding DNA: TGTGCCAGCAGTCCCCGGGGGGCGCTTAGGGGGGCGAACACTGAAGCTTTCTTT. The whole variable domain, filled in from reference TRBV28 and TRBJ1-1, reads DVKVTQSSRYLVKRTGEKVFLECVQDMDHENMFWYRQDPGLGLRLIYFSYDVKMKEKGDIPEGYSVSREKKERFSLILESASTNQTSMYLCASSPRGALRGANTEAFFGQGTRLTVV.

The CDR3: CASRFPGTNTEAFF. The DNA for the CDR3 is TGCGCCAGCAGGTTCCCAGGTACCAACACTGAAGCTTTCTTT. The chain links TRBV5-1 to TRBJ1-1; D gene uncertain. V shed 5 bases and J shed 2 bases, with 13 bases lying between them. The CDR3 extends over 14 amino acids. CDR1 and CDR2 from the germline V gene are SGHRS and YFSETQ.

This clone appeared once. The chain couples TRBV12-3 or TRBV12-4 to TRBJ2-1; possible D gene TRBD2, 6 bases. The CDR3 contains 11 residues. Between the trimmed V and J ends, which lost 6 bases and 7 bases, there was a span of 7 bases. The CDR3, as DNA: TGTGCCAGCAGGGAGGGGAATGAGCAGTTCTTC. It encodes CASREGNEQFF.

The chain carries TRBV6-2 or TRBV6-3 and TRBJ1-1; D is unresolved. The CDR3 is 12 amino acids. CDR1 is MNHEY and CDR2 is SVGEGT in the germline V gene. V was cut by 4 bases and J by 5 bases, with 8 bases left in between. The CDR3 sequence is CASSLEGTEAFF. CDR3 in DNA: TGTGCCAGCAGTTTAGAGGGAACTGAAGCTTTCTTT.

V and J are TRBV5-6 and TRBJ1-1; 8 bases match TRBD1. J gave up 2 bases and V 4 bases, and 7 bases lay outside the gene matches. CDR1 SGHDT and CDR2 YYEEEE come from the germline V gene. CDR3 length equals 15 residues. Here the CDR3 reads CASSMLDRVNTEAFF. CDR3 DNA sequence: TGTGCCAGCAGCATGCTGGACAGGGTAAACACTGAAGCTTTCTTT.

The rearrangement links TRBV18 to TRBJ2-2, with D tentatively TRBD2 (5 bases). Trimming shortened V by 0 bases and J by 7 bases, and 6 bases separated the two germline ends. The CDR3 contains 13 residues. Looked up from germline, CDR1 is KGHSH and CDR2 is LQKENI. CDR3 sequence reads: CASSPPGGGELFF. In DNA, the CDR3 is TGTGCCAGCTCACCACCTGGAGGCGGGGAGCTGTTTTTT.

The chain has TRBV3-1 (or the pseudogene TRBV3-2) and TRBJ1-2; D uncertain. Deletions cut 4 bases from V and 3 bases from J, with 9 bases between. CDR1 is LGHDT and CDR2 is YNNKEL in the germline V gene (reference sequence). The CDR3 covers 13 residues. The DNA of the CDR3 is TGTGCCAGCAGCCGGGCGAGGGACTATGGCTACACCTTC. Translating gives CASSRARDYGYTF.

This clone has just a few counts. This chain links TRBV7-9 with TRBJ1-4; TRBD1 matches 10 bases. V gave up 4 bases and J gave up 8 bases; unmatched junction bases: 7. Germline CDR1 and CDR2: SEHNR and FQNEAQ (reference sequence). There are 15 residues in the CDR3. CDR3 nucleotides: TGTGCCAGCAGCTCAATCTGGGACAGGGGAGAAAAACTGTTTTTT. As protein: CASSSIWDRGEKLFF.

This chain links TRBV28 with TRBJ2-3, with no clear D. The germline V and J ends were trimmed by 7 bases and 1 base, with 12 bases remaining between them. This CDR3 contains 14 residues. Germline-derived CDR1 and CDR2 are MDHEN and SYDVKM. The CDR3 DNA reads as TGTGCCAGCATCAACTACTCCGGCACAGATACGCAGTATTTT. Translation gives CASINYSGTDTQYF.

The CDR3 sequence is CASSPPSVLPGEQFF. The CDR3 DNA reads TGTGCCAGCTCACCACCTTCTGTGCTACCCGGTGAGCAGTTCTTC. V gene TRBV18 combines with J gene TRBJ2-1; D is ambiguous. Germline CDR1 and CDR2: KGHSH and LQKENI. V was cut by 0 bases and J by 9 bases, with 15 bases left in between. The CDR3 has 15 amino acids. Full variable domain (missing parts from reference TRBV18 and TRBJ2-1): NAGVMQNPRHLVRRRGQEARLRCSPMKGHSHVYWYRQLPEEGLKFMVYLQKENIIDESGMPKERFSAEFPKEGPSILRIQQVVRGDSAAYFCASSPPSVLPGEQFFGPGTRLTVL.

This clone was picked up one time. The chain uses TRBV7-9 and TRBJ1-6; D is ambiguous. This CDR3 contains 14 residues. With 1 base removed from V and 9 bases from J, the gap between germline ends came to 10 bases. Germline V lookup: CDR1 SEHNR, CDR2 FQNEAQ (reference sequence). CDR3 nucleotides: TGTGCCAGCAGCTTAGGCGTTTTTGGTTCACCCCTCCACTTT. Its protein product is CASSLGVFGSPLHF.

The chain is built from TRBV27 and TRBJ2-1, with unresolved D. The CDR3 sequence is 14 residues long. V was trimmed by 3 bases and J by 6 bases, leaving 12 bases between them. Germline CDR1 is MNHEY and CDR2 is SMNVEV (reference sequence). CDR3 sequence (DNA): TGTGCCAGCAGTTTGGTGGCCGTCTCCAATGAGCAGTTCTTC. Residues: CASSLVAVSNEQFF.

The V call is TRBV5-4, the J call TRBJ1-6; no clear D gene. Germline-derived CDR1 and CDR2 are SGHNT and YYREEE (reference sequence). This CDR3 spans 15 amino acids. Trimming shortened V by 2 bases and J by 0 bases, and 6 bases separated the two germline ends. The CDR3, as DNA: TGTGCCAGCAGCTTTCAGAGCTCCTATAATTCACCCCTCCACTTT. Translating it yields CASSFQSSYNSPLHF.

This sequence joins TRBV11-2 and TRBJ1-1; D is uncertain. Per the germline V gene, CDR1 is SGHAT and CDR2 is FQNNGV. V was cut by 5 bases and J by 1 base, with 8 bases left in between. This CDR3 contains 13 residues. The CDR3 loop reads CASSPLGNTEAFF. The CDR3 DNA is TGTGCCAGCAGCCCCTTAGGGAACACTGAAGCTTTCTTT.

CDR3 protein: CASSLAAGNEQYF. DNA for the CDR3: TGTGCCAGCAGCTTAGCGGCAGGGAACGAGCAGTACTTC. The rearrangement links TRBV13 to TRBJ2-7; the D gene is possibly TRBD1 (5 bases). The CDR3 sequence is 13 residues long. V lost 1 base and J 5 bases, leaving 9 bases between the germline ends. Germline CDR1 PRHDT, CDR2 FYEKMQ (reference sequence).

The chain joins TRBV2 to TRBJ1-1; TRBD1 might be the D (5 bases). The CDR3 runs 13 residues. Trimming stripped 5 bases from V and 1 base from J, with 8 bases between. The germline V gene has CDR1 SNHLY and CDR2 FYNNEI. This CDR3 reads CASSITGNTEAFF. DNA of the CDR3: TGTGCCAGCAGTATTACAGGGAACACTGAAGCTTTCTTT.

This rearrangement joins TRBV6-5 to TRBJ2-7; D might be TRBD1 (6 bases). The CDR3 covers 15 residues. Trimming pared 2 bases from V and 1 base from J, leaving 12 bases between. Germline loops: CDR1 MNHEY, CDR2 SVGAGI. The CDR3 loop reads CASSYGQGRSYEQYF. The CDR3 DNA follows: TGTGCCAGCAGTTACGGGCAGGGGCGATCCTACGAGCAGTACTTC.

The chain recombines TRBV2 with TRBJ1-2; 7 bases agree with TRBD1. Germline V CDR1 and CDR2: SNHLY, FYNNEI. This CDR3 has 13 amino acids. The V and J ends lost 1 base and 8 bases, in that order; junction bases with no gene match: 4. The chain's CDR3 is CASSEEGARGYTF. CDR3 DNA: TGTGCCAGCAGTGAAGAGGGGGCGAGAGGCTACACCTTC.

The chain employs TRBV28 and TRBJ2-7, with 12 bases lining up with TRBD2. Losses at the gene ends were 6 bases for V and 7 bases for J; bases not matched to a gene: 4. This CDR3 is built from 13 residues. The germline V gene encodes CDR1 MDHEN and CDR2 SYDVKM. This CDR3 is CASSIGLAGEQYF. The CDR3 DNA reads TGTGCCAGCAGCATCGGACTAGCGGGAGAGCAGTACTTC.

The V and J genes are TRBV5-4 and TRBJ2-2; D might be TRBD1 or TRBD2, each matching 6 bases. Per the germline V gene, CDR1 is SGHNT and CDR2 is YYREEE (reference sequence). V shed 0 bases and J shed 6 bases, with 12 bases lying between them. CDR3 length equals 15 residues. The CDR3: CASSLAWGAAGELFF. As DNA, the CDR3 is TGTGCCAGCAGCTTGGCTTGGGGGGCGGCCGGGGAGCTGTTTTTT.

CDR3 loop: CASSEVDTYNEQFF. CDR3 DNA sequence: TGTGCCAGCAGTGAAGTGGATACCTACAATGAGCAGTTCTTC. The V gene is TRBV6-1, the J gene TRBJ2-1; D is undetermined. V was cut by 1 base and J by 2 bases, with 6 bases left in between. The CDR3 totals 14 residues. CDR1 and CDR2 from the germline V gene are MNHNS and SASEGT.

A few counts support this clone. The V call is TRBV12-3 or TRBV12-4, the J call TRBJ1-1; D is uncertain. This CDR3 is built from 12 residues. V was clipped by 6 bases and J by 6 bases, with 11 bases between them. Here the CDR3 DNA reads TGTGCCAGCAGCCGGCCCGAGGCTGAAGCTTTCTTT. Translation gives CASSRPEAEAFF.

This chain connects TRBV3-1 (or the pseudogene TRBV3-2) to TRBJ1-1; 10 bases match TRBD1. The V gene's germline CDR1 is LGHDT and CDR2 YNNKEL (reference sequence). With V trimmed by 6 bases and J by 5 bases, 6 bases remained unmatched. The CDR3 sequence is 14 residues long. This chain's CDR3 is CASSLDRGRTEAFF. The CDR3 region has the DNA TGTGCCAGCAGTCTTGACAGGGGGCGAACTGAAGCTTTCTTT.